These 23 T cell receptor beta chains were sequenced from one sample in a study of cytomegalovirus exposure and HLA in healthy donors. The assay was immunoSEQ multiplex PCR, and TCRdb's table has in-frame clones only and misses some. The table lists approximately 180,000 clones, just under 90% of them singletons. The specimen sequenced was PBMCs. The receptors stem from a woman aged 25-40 years in good health and CMV-seronegative.

The chain recombines TRBV5-8 with TRBJ1-1; 12 nucleotides agree with TRBD1. V was clipped by 5 bases and J by 5 bases; unmatched bases: 7. The CDR3 spans 15 residues. Germline CDR1 is SGHTS and CDR2 is YDEGEE. CDR3 sequence reads: CASRRPGQGATEAFF. CDR3 sequence (DNA): TGTGCCAGCAGAAGGCCGGGACAGGGGGCAACTGAAGCTTTCTTT.

The V call is TRBV30, the J call TRBJ1-2; 9 nucleotides line up with TRBD1. J was trimmed by 3 bases and V by 3 bases; bases with no gene match: 5. Germline CDR1 and CDR2: GTSNPN and SVGIG (reference sequence). The CDR3 extends over 14 amino acids. For the CDR3, the DNA is TGTGCCTGGAGCGTTACAGGGGGCGACTATGGCTACACCTTC. This encodes CAWSVTGGDYGYTF.

The rearrangement links TRBV4-3 to TRBJ1-1; D not certain. The V gene's germline CDR1 is LGHNA and CDR2 YSLEER. The V and J ends lost 0 bases and 2 bases respectively, with 7 bases between them. This CDR3 region has 14 residues. CDR3 sequence: CASSQDSSNTEAFF. CDR3 coding DNA: TGCGCCAGCAGCCAAGATTCTTCCAACACTGAAGCTTTCTTT.

This clone was seen only a few times. This chain connects TRBV27 to TRBJ1-4; TRBD1 agrees at 7 bases. The V gene's germline CDR1 is MNHEY and CDR2 SMNVEV (reference sequence). V was pared by 5 bases and J by 7 bases, with 7 bases of the junction left unmatched. This CDR3 has 14 residues. CDR3 coding DNA: TGTGCCAGCAGTAAGACAGGGCAGCTTGAAAAACTGTTTTTT. Translating it yields CASSKTGQLEKLFF.

The chain is built from TRBV7-8 and TRBJ2-5, with D perhaps matching TRBD1 (6 bases). Trimming stripped 5 bases from V and 5 bases from J, with 15 bases between. In germline, CDR1 is SGHVS, CDR2 FQNEAQ. The CDR3 is made up of 14 amino acids. The CDR3, as DNA: TGTGCCAGCAGCCCCACTGCCAGGGGCGAGACCCAGTACTTC. As protein: CASSPTARGETQYF.

The CDR3 DNA reads as TGCGCCAGCAGCCGGGGGGGGCAGGGAGACTATGGCTACACCTTC. Translating gives CASSRGGQGDYGYTF. The rearrangement uses TRBV4-1 and TRBJ1-2; D is perhaps TRBD1 (6 bases). Germline assignment: CDR1 MGHRA and CDR2 YSYEKL. This CDR3 contains 15 residues. The germline V and J ends were trimmed by 4 bases and 3 bases, with 15 bases remaining between them.

V usage is TRBV5-8 and J usage is TRBJ2-3; a possible D gene is TRBD2 (5 bases). Germline CDR1 reads SGHTS; CDR2 reads YDEGEE. CDR3 length equals 16 residues. V dropped 4 bases and J dropped 4 bases, with 19 bases sitting between them. The CDR3 bases are TGTGCCAGCAGCGCCGGCGGAATACCGGGATCAGATACGCAGTATTTT. Residues: CASSAGGIPGSDTQYF. Full variable domain (remainder filled in from reference TRBV5-8 and TRBJ2-3): EAGVTQSPTHLIKTRGQQATLRCSPISGHTSVYWYQQALGLGLQFLLWYDEGEERNRGNFPPRFSGRQFPNYSSELNVNALELEDSALYLCASSAGGIPGSDTQYFGPGTRLTVL.

This rearrangement joins TRBV9 to TRBJ1-1; D is uncertain. V was cut by 3 bases and J by 4 bases, with 19 bases left in between. The germline CDR1 and CDR2 sequences are SGDLS and YYNGEE. This CDR3 has 16 amino acids. The CDR3 here is CASSDREWEAGTEAFF. The CDR3 bases are TGTGCCAGCAGCGATCGTGAGTGGGAGGCGGGCACTGAAGCTTTCTTT.

The chain joins TRBV5-1 to TRBJ2-1, with 8 bases identical to TRBD2. CDR3 length equals 13 residues. In germline, CDR1 is SGHRS, CDR2 YFSETQ. The ends lost 4 bases at V and 10 bases at J; junction bases unmatched: 7. The CDR3 reads CASSVGGGMEQFF. The CDR3 nucleotides are TGCGCCAGCAGCGTCGGGGGGGGCATGGAGCAGTTCTTC.

The chain is built from TRBV7-8 and TRBJ2-3; a weak D match, TRBD2 (5 bases). This CDR3 is 15 amino acids long. Germline assignment: CDR1 SGHVS and CDR2 FQNEAQ. The germline V and J ends were trimmed by 2 bases and 2 bases, with 11 bases remaining between them. CDR3 amino acids: CASSLLPTTTDTQYF. DNA of the CDR3: TGTGCCAGCAGCTTACTGCCGACTACCACAGATACGCAGTATTTT.

V is TRBV2 and J is TRBJ2-7, with D maybe TRBD2 (6 bases). The V and J ends lost 7 bases and 5 bases respectively, with 18 bases between them. The length of the CDR3 is 14 residues. CDR1 and CDR2 from the germline V gene are SNHLY and FYNNEI. CDR3 sequence (DNA): TGTGCCAGCATTAGAATAGGACTACCGAACGAGCAGTACTTC. Protein sequence: CASIRIGLPNEQYF.

This chain joins TRBV6-6 and TRBJ2-5; D gene unclear. The CDR3 length is 11 residues. Looked up from germline, CDR1 is MNHNY and CDR2 is SVGAGI (reference sequence). Trimming stripped 8 bases from V and 6 bases from J, with 10 bases between. CDR3 coding DNA: TGTGCCAGCCGCGGCGGCCAGACCCAGTACTTC. Residues: CASRGGQTQYF.

Here the CDR3 DNA reads TGTGCCAGCAGCCCGTATAGCAATCAGCCCCAGCATTTT. It yields the protein CASSPYSNQPQHF. This sequence joins TRBV7-2 and TRBJ1-5, with D unclear. The V end was cut by 5 bases, the J end by 0 bases, with 5 bases between. CDR1 and CDR2 (germline): SGHTA, FQGNSA. The CDR3 is 13 amino acids.

This chain connects TRBV6-6 to TRBJ1-1, with TRBD1 matching 7 bases. The trim removed 7 bases at V and 8 bases at J, leaving 7 bases unmatched. The CDR3 has 12 amino acids. Per the germline V gene, CDR1 is MNHNY and CDR2 is SVGAGI (reference sequence). The CDR3, as DNA: TGTGCCAGCAAAGACAGGGCCGAGGAAGCTTTCTTT. It specifies CASKDRAEEAFF.

The chain carries TRBV9 and TRBJ2-2; D might be TRBD1 (6 bases). V dropped 4 bases and J dropped 0 bases, with 16 bases sitting between them. The CDR3 sequence is 17 residues long. Germline V gene lookup returns CDR1 SGDLS and CDR2 YYNGEE. The CDR3 DNA sequence: TGTGCCAGCAGCCGAAACAAGGACAGTCCGAACACCGGGGAGCTGTTTTTT. Encoded protein: CASSRNKDSPNTGELFF.

This sequence joins TRBV21-1 and TRBJ2-1; the table calls TRBD1, which could not be checked here. TRBV21-1 is assigned pseudogene status. This CDR3 comprises 17 residues. The CDR3 loop reads CASSNWVVRTEVNEQFF. The CDR3 DNA reads as TGTGCCAGCAGCAATTGGGTTGTTAGGACAGAGGTCAATGAGCAGTTCTTC.

A single count supports this clone. This chain uses TRBV9 with TRBJ2-3; 16 positions match TRBD2. CDR1 and CDR2 (germline): SGDLS, YYNGEE. Trimming removed 3 bases from V and 5 bases from J; junction bases left unmatched: 6. This CDR3 has 17 amino acids. The CDR3 DNA reads as TGTGCCAGCAGCGCCCTTGGGACTAGCGGGGGGGAAGATACGCAGTATTTT. Amino acids: CASSALGTSGGEDTQYF.

This clone appeared a single time. The J gene is TRBJ2-7, the V gene TRBV2; D possibly corresponds to TRBD1 (5 bases). Germline V gene data show CDR1 as SNHLY and CDR2 as FYNNEI. Between the trimmed V and J ends, which lost 7 bases and 5 bases, there was a span of 18 bases. The CDR3 loop spans 14 amino acids. CDR3 in DNA: TGTGCCAGCACCTACCAGTCTGGGGCCGACGAGCAGTACTTC. Translation gives CASTYQSGADEQYF.

This clone was seen a handful of times. V gene TRBV6-5 combines with J gene TRBJ1-2; 7 bases match TRBD1. J was trimmed by 8 bases and V by 2 bases; bases with no gene match: 5. From germline, CDR1 is MNHEY and CDR2 SVGAGI. There are 13 residues in the CDR3. CDR3 loop: CASSYLQGDGYTF. CDR3 nucleotides: TGTGCCAGCAGTTACCTGCAGGGGGACGGCTACACCTTC.

This clone has only one observation. J is TRBJ1-2 and V is TRBV30; 9 nucleotides match TRBD1. From germline, CDR1 is GTSNPN and CDR2 SVGIG (reference sequence). The CDR3 totals 15 residues. Trimming took 3 bases from V and 6 from J; bases not matched to a gene: 11. CDR3 sequence reads: CAWSAGDRDRDGYTF. The CDR3 DNA sequence: TGTGCCTGGAGCGCCGGAGACCGGGACAGGGATGGCTACACCTTC.

The chain couples TRBV4-1 to TRBJ2-2; D is perhaps TRBD1 (6 bases). V gave up 0 bases and J gave up 0 bases, with 8 bases separating them. The germline CDR1 and CDR2 sequences are MGHRA and YSYEKL. This CDR3 is 16 amino acids long. CDR3 in amino acids: CASSQEGGANTGELFF. CDR3 sequence (DNA): TGCGCCAGCAGCCAAGAAGGGGGAGCGAACACCGGGGAGCTGTTTTTT.

This chain's CDR3 is CASRLSGLAGLYNEQFF. Written as DNA, the CDR3 is TGCGCCAGCAGGCTTTCCGGATTAGCGGGGCTCTACAATGAGCAGTTCTTC. The V call is TRBV10-2, the J call TRBJ2-1; 8 bases are a match to TRBD2. Germline CDR1 and CDR2: WSHSY and SAAADI. J gave up 3 bases and V 6 bases, and 13 bases lay outside the gene matches. There are 17 residues in the CDR3.

This clone was detected only once. This chain joins TRBV7-2 and TRBJ2-7; D possibly corresponds to TRBD1 (5 bases). The V gene lost 2 bases and the J gene lost 3 bases, with 8 bases spanning the gap. The CDR3 length is 13 residues. Germline CDR1 and CDR2: SGHTA and FQGNSA. In DNA, the CDR3 is TGTGCCAGCAGCTTAAGGGGCAGCTACGAGCAGTACTTC. As protein: CASSLRGSYEQYF. The whole variable domain, remainder taken from reference TRBV7-2 and TRBJ2-7, is GAGVSQSPSNKVTEKGKDVELRCDPISGHTALYWYRQSLGQGLEFLIYFQGNSAPDKSGLPSDRFSAERTGGSVSTLTIQRTQQEDSAVYLCASSLRGSYEQYFGPGTRLTVT.